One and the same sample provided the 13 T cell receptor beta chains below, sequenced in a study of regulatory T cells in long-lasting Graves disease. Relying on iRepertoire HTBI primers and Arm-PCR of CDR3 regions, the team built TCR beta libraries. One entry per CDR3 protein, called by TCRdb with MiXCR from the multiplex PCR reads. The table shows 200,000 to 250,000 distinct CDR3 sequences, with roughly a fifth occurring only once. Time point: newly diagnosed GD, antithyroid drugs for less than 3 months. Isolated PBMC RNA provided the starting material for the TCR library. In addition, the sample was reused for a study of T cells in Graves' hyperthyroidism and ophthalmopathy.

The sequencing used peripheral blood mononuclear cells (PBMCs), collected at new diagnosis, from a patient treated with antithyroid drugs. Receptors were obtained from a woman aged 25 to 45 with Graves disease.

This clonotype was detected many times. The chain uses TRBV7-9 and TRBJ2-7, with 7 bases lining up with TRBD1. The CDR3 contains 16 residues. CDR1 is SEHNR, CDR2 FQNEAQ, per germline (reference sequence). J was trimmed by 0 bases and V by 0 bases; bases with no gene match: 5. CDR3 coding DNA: TGTGCCAGCAGCTTAGCGGGCAGGGGGAACTCCTACGAGCAGTACTTC. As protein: CASSLAGRGNSYEQYF.

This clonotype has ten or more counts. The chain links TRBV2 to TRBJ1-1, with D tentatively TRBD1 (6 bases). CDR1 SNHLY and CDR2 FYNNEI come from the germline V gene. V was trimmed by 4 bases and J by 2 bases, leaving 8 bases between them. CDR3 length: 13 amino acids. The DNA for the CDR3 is TGTGCCAGCAGTGGACAGGTTAACACTGAAGCTTTCTTT. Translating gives CASSGQVNTEAFF.

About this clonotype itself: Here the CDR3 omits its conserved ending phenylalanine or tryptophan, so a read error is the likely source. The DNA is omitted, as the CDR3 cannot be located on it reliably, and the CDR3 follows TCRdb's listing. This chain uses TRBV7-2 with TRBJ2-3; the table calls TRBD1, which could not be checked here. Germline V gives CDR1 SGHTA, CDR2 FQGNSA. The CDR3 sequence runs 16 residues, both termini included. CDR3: CASSLVPGQGSDTHYV.

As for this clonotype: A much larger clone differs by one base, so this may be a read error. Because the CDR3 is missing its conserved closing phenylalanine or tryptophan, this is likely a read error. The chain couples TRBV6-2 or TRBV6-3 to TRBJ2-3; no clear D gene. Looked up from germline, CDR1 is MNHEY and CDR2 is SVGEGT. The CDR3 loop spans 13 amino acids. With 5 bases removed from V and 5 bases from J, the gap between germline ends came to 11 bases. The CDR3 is CASSDARRDTQYL. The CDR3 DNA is TGTGCCAGCAGTGATGCAAGGCGAGATACGCAGTATCTT.

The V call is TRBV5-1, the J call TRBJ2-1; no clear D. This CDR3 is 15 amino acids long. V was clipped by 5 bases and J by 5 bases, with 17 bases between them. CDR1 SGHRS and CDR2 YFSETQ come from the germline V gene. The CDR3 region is CASSYRPGWDNEQFF. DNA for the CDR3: TGCGCCAGCAGTTACCGGCCGGGTTGGGACAATGAGCAGTTCTTC.

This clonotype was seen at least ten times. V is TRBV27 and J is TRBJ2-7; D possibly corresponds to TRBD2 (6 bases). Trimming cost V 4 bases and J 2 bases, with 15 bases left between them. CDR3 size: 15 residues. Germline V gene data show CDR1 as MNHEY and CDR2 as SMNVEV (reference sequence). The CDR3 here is CASSSSGLNPYEQYF. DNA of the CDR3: TGTGCCAGCAGTTCCTCGGGACTCAATCCCTACGAGCAGTACTTC.

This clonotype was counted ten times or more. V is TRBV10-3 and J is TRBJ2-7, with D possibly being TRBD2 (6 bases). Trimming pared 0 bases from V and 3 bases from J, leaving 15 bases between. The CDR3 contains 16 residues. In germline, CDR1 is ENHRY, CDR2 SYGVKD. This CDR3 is CAISESEASAYYEQYF. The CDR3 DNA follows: TGTGCCATCAGTGAGTCGGAGGCTAGCGCCTACTACGAGCAGTACTTC.

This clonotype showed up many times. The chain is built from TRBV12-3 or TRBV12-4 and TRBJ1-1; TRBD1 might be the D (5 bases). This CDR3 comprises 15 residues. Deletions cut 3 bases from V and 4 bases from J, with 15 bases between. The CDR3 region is CASSFRGAASTEAFF. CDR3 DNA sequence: TGTGCCAGCAGTTTTCGGGGCGCGGCTAGCACTGAAGCTTTCTTT.

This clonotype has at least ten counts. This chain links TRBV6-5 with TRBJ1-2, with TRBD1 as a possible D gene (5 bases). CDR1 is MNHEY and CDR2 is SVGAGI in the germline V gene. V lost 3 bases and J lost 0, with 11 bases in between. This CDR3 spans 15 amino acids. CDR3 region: CASSYGAGANYGYTF. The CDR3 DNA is TGTGCCAGCAGTTATGGGGCGGGAGCTAACTATGGCTACACCTTC.

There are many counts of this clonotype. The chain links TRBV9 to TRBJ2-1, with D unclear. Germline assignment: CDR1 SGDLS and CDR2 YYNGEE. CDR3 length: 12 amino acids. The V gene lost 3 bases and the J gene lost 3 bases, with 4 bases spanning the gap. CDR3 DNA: TGTGCCAGCAGCGACGACTACAATGAGCAGTTCTTC. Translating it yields CASSDDYNEQFF.

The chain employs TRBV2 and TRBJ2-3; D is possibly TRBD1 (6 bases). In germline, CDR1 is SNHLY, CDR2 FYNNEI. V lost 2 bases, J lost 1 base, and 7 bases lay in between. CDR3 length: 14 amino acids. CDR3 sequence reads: CASSEQGRTDTQYF. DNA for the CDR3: TGTGCCAGCAGTGAACAGGGGCGCACAGATACGCAGTATTTT.

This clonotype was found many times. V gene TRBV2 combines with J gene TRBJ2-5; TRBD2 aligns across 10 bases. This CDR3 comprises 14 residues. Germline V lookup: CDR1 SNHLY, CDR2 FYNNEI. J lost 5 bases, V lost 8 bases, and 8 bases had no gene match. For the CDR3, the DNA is TGTGCCAGCTGGGGAGCGGGAGGGCTGGAGACCCAGTACTTC. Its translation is CASWGAGGLETQYF.

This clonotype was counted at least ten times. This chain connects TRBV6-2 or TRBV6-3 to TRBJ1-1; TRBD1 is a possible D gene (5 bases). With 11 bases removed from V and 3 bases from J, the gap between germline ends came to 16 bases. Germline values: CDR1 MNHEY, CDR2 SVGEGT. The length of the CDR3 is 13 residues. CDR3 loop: CALRGVGYTEAFF. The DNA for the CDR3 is TGTGCCCTCAGAGGGGTGGGATACACTGAAGCTTTCTTT.